The 8 T cell receptor beta chains given below trace back to one sample, sequenced in a study of CXCR3-negative and CXCR3-positive naive CD8 T cells. The authors prepared UMI-labeled TRB cDNA libraries by 5' RACE. TCRdb re-called the 5' RACE reads; one entry per CDR3 protein, DNA not given. The sample totals about 130,000 distinct CDR3 sequences. The sequencing sample was made of naive CXCR3- CD8+ T cells from blood. Subset indicated: CD45RO-CCR7+CD27+CD95- naive CD8+ T cells lacking CXCR3 (TNR3-). These receptors all stem from a human donor in good health. Some clones in this sample may be carry-over from other donors' samples.

This sequence joins TRBV15 and TRBJ2-1; the TCRdb call, TRBD1, lacks DNA for checking. Germline CDR1 is LNHNV and CDR2 is YYDKDF (reference sequence). The CDR3 length is 14 residues. The CDR3 spells CATSRRTGYNEQFF.

The chain joins TRBV29-1 to TRBJ2-7; the TRBD2 assignment by TCRdb is unverifiable without DNA. In germline, CDR1 is SQVTM, CDR2 ANQGSEA. The CDR3 is 18 amino acids. CDR3 sequence: CSVLTGTSGSFRPYEQYF.

The chain's CDR3 is CASSPRGQGARWNIQYF. The gene calls are TRBV7-9 and TRBJ2-4; TCRdb's D call, TRBD1, is unchecked because there is no DNA. Germline assignment: CDR1 SEHNR and CDR2 FQNEAQ (reference sequence). CDR3 length: 17 amino acids.

The V and J genes are TRBV11-3 and TRBJ1-1; TCRdb returns TRBD1, unconfirmable since there is no DNA. The germline V gene encodes CDR1 SGHNT and CDR2 YENEEA. The CDR3 covers 13 residues. The CDR3 spells CASSSRGTTEAFF.

The J gene is TRBJ2-5, the V gene TRBV7-6; TCRdb lists TRBD1, though no DNA is available to test this call. Germline CDR1 is SGHVS and CDR2 is FNYEAQ. The CDR3 has 16 amino acids. The CDR3 region is CASSPLQGASGETQYF.

This chain links TRBV2 with TRBJ2-1; absent DNA, TCRdb's TRBD1 call cannot be checked. The CDR3 is made up of 14 amino acids. Germline loops: CDR1 SNHLY, CDR2 FYNNEI. The CDR3 is CASSEGQGGNEQFF. Looking up the rest from reference TRBV2 and TRBJ2-1 gives the full variable domain: EPEVTQTPSHQVTQMGQEVILRCVPISNHLYFYWYRQILGQKVEFLVSFYNNEISEKSEIFDDQFSVERPDGSNFTLKIRSTKLEDSAMYFCASSEGQGGNEQFFGPGTRLTVL.

The V and J genes are TRBV29-1 and TRBJ1-1. The CDR3 is made up of 13 amino acids. The germline gives CDR1 SQVTM, CDR2 ANQGSEA. CDR3 protein: CSVARGRGTEAFF. The variable domain in full, with the rest retrieved from reference TRBV29-1 and TRBJ1-1, is SAVISQKPSRDICQRGTSLTIQCQVDSQVTMMFWYRQQPGQSLTLIATANQGSEATYESGFVIDKFPISRPNLTFSTLTVSNMSPEDSSIYLCSVARGRGTEAFFGQGTRLTVV.

The chain is built from TRBV11-2 and TRBJ1-1; the TRBD1 assignment by TCRdb is unverifiable without DNA. Germline-derived CDR1 and CDR2 are SGHAT and FQNNGV. This CDR3 has 14 amino acids. The CDR3 sequence is CASSLAPVNTEAFF.